Listed here is a single TCR beta chain. This sample was included in a study of blood T cell repertoires in COVID-19. Background on the study: T cells, B-cell-depleted T cells, or PBMCs supplied cDNA or gDNA.

The V gene end was trimmed by 5 bases and the J gene end by 7 bases; junction bases not matched to a gene: 8. This CDR3 has 13 amino acids. Germline CDR1 SQVTM, CDR2 ANQGSEA. Original analysis: For nucleated cells, counts were estimated from reference gene primer amplification. Sequenced by immunoSEQ multiplex PCR; TCRdb stores in-frame clones only, minus some. V and J calls plus clone size are reproduced from that table; the DNA served to infer D and trimming. The sample carries about 150,000 clones, about 89% recorded once. Input material: peripheral blood. This TCR was recovered from a man in his fifties with active COVID-19. V and J are TRBV29-1 and TRBJ1-2, with 9 bases that match TRBD1. The CDR3 region is CSVSGTGLSGYTF. The CDR3 DNA is TGCAGCGTTTCCGGGACAGGGTTATCTGGCTACACCTTC.